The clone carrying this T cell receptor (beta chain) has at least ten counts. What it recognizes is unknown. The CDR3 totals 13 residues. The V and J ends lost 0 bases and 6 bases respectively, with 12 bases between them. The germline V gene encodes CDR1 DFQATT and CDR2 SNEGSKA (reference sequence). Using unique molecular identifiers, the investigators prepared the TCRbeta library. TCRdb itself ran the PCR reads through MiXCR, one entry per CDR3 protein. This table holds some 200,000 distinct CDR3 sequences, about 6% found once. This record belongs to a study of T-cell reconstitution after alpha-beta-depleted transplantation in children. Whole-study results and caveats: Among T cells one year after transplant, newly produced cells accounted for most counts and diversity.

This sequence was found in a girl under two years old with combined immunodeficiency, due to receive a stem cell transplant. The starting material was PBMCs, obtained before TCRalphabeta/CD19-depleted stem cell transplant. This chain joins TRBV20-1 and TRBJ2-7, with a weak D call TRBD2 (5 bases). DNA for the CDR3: TGCAGTGCTAGAGATCTTCATGGGAGCGAGCAGTACTTC. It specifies CSARDLHGSEQYF.